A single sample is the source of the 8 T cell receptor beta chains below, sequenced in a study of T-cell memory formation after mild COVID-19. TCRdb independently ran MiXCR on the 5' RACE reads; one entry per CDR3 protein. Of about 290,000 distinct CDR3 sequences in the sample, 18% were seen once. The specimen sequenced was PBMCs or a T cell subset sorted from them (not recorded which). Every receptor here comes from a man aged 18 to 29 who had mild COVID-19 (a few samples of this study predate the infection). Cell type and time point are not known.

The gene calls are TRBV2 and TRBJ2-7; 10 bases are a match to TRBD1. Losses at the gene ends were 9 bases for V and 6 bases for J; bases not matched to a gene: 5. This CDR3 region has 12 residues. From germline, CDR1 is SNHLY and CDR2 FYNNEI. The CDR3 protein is CASKDRGGEQYF. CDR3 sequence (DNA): TGTGCCAGTAAGGACAGGGGGGGCGAGCAGTACTTC.

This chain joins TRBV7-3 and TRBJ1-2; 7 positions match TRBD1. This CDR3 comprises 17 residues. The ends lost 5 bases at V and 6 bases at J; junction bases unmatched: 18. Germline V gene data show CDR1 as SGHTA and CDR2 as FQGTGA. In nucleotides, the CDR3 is TGTGCCAGCAGCCCCGACAGCCTTACCGGGACAGTAAATGGCTACACCTTC. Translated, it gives CASSPDSLTGTVNGYTF.

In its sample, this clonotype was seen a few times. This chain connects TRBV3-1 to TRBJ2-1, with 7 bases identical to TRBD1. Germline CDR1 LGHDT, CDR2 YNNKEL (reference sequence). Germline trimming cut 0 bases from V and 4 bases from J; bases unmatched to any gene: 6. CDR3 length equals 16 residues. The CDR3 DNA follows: TGTGCCAGCAGCCAAGATGTGACAGGGATATACAATGAGCAGTTCTTC. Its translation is CASSQDVTGIYNEQFF.

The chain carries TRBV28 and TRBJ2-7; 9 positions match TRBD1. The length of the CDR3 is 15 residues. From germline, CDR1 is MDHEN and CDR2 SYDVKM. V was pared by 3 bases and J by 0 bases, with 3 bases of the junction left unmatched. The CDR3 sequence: CASSLGQGISYEQYV. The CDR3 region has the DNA TGTGCCAGCAGTTTGGGACAGGGAATCTCCTACGAGCAGTACGTC.

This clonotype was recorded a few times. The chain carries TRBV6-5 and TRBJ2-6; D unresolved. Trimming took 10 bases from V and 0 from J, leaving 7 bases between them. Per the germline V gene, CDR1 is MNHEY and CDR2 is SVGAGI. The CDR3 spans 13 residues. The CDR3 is CATSTSGANVLTF. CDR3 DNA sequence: TGTGCCACTTCTACCTCTGGGGCCAACGTCCTGACTTTC.

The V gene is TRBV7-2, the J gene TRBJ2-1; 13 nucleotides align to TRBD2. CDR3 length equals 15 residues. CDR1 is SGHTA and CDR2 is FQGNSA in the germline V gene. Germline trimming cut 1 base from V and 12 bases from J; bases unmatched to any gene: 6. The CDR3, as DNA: TGTGCCAGCAGCTTAGTTGGGACTAGCGGGGCGGGGCAGTTCTTC. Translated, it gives CASSLVGTSGAGQFF.

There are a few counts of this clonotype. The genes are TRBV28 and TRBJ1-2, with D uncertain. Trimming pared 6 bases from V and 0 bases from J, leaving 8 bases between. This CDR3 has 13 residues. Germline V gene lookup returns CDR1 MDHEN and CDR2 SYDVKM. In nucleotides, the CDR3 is TGTGCCAGCAGACGCACTGCTAACTATGGCTACACCTTC. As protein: CASRRTANYGYTF.

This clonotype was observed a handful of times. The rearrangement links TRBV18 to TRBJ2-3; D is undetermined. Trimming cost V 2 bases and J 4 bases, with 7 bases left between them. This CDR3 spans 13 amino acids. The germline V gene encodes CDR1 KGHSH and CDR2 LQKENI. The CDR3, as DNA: TGTGCCAGCTCACCAGGGATCGCAGATACGCAGTATTTT. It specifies CASSPGIADTQYF.